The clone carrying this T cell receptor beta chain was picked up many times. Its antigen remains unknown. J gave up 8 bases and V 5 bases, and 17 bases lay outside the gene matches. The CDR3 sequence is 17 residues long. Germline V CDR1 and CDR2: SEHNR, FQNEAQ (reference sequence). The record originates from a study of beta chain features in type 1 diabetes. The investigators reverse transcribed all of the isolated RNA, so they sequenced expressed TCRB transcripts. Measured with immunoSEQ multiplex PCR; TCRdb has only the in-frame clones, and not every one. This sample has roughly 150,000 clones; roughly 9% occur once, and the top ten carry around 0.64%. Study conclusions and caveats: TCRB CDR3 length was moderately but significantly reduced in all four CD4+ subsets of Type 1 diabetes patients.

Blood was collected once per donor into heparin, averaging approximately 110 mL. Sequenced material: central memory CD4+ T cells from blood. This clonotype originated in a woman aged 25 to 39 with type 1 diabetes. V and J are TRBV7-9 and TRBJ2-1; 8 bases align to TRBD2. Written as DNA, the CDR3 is TGTGCCAGCAGCGCGACTAGCGCCGGGAGTATTAGGGATGAGCAGTTCTTC. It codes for CASSATSAGSIRDEQFF.